These 13 T cell receptor beta chains share one sample of origin, sequenced in a study of patients and donors after allogeneic stem cell transplantation. In TCRdb, the RT-PCR reads were re-called with MiXCR into one record per CDR3 protein. Counted here are about 2,500 distinct CDR3 sequences, around 8% occurring once; the ten biggest clones make up around 30%. The sample taken for sequencing was blood, either unsorted or a sorted T cell fraction (not recorded which). The receptors were sampled from a human donor who was either an allogeneic HSCT recipient or a stem cell or donor lymphocyte infusion donor (not recorded which). It is not recorded whose cells these are; they may come from a transplant donor.

Sample share makes this clonotype medium-sized. V is TRBV19 and J is TRBJ2-2; D not certain. CDR3 size: 14 residues. The V end was cut by 3 bases, the J end by 6 bases, with 11 bases between. Germline V lookup: CDR1 LNHDA, CDR2 SQIVND (reference sequence). Written as DNA, the CDR3 is TGTGCCAGTAGTATCCGGGCTGGGCCCGGGGAGCTGTTTTTT. This sequence encodes CASSIRAGPGELFF.

In its sample, this clonotype is medium-sized. The chain joins TRBV11-3 to TRBJ2-1; D is uncertain. CDR1 and CDR2 from the germline V gene are SGHNT and YENEEA. The CDR3 totals 14 residues. V was cut by 0 bases and J by 7 bases, with 10 bases left in between. CDR3 region: CASSLDLDRNEQFF. CDR3 DNA sequence: TGTGCCAGCAGCTTAGATCTCGATAGGAATGAGCAGTTCTTC.

This clonotype was counted between two and nine times. V gene TRBV7-2 combines with J gene TRBJ2-1; a weak D match, TRBD2 (6 bases). Germline V CDR1 and CDR2: SGHTA, FQGNSA. Trimming cost V 1 base and J 7 bases, with 8 bases left between them. CDR3 length: 13 residues. Here the CDR3 reads CASSLEGGNEQFF. CDR3 bases: TGTGCCAGCAGCTTAGAGGGAGGAAATGAGCAGTTCTTC.

This clonotype is medium-sized by share. The chain couples TRBV5-1 to TRBJ2-1, with D perhaps matching TRBD2 (5 bases). There are 12 residues in the CDR3. CDR1 is SGHRS, CDR2 YFSETQ, per germline. V was shortened by 0 bases and J by 9 bases, with 7 bases between the two germline ends. The CDR3 region has the DNA TGCGCCAGCAGCTTGGAAGCGGTTGAGCAGTTCTTC. The encoded protein is CASSLEAVEQFF.

The table lists this clonotype with a few counts. The CDR3 DNA sequence: TGTGCCAGCAGTTTTTCGCAATCCCGGGACAGCTACTACGAGCAGTACTTC. Protein sequence: CASSFSQSRDSYYEQYF. This chain connects TRBV6-2 or TRBV6-3 to TRBJ2-7, with 7 nucleotides matching TRBD1. CDR3 length: 17 amino acids. The germline V gene has CDR1 MNHEY and CDR2 SVGEGT. The V segment lost 4 bases and the J segment 3 bases; nucleotides outside the gene matches: 15.

This clonotype was seen more than once but under ten times. The V and J genes are TRBV7-6 and TRBJ2-1; D not certain. With 0 bases removed from V and 3 bases from J, the gap between germline ends came to 9 bases. The V gene's germline CDR1 is SGHVS and CDR2 FNYEAQ. The CDR3 is made up of 15 amino acids. This CDR3 reads CASSLASLVYNEQFF. CDR3 bases: TGTGCCAGCAGCTTAGCGTCACTTGTCTACAATGAGCAGTTCTTC. Full variable domain (remainder filled in from reference TRBV7-6 and TRBJ2-1): GAGVSQSPRYKVTKRGQDVALRCDPISGHVSLYWYRQALGQGPEFLTYFNYEAQQDKSGLPNDRFSAERPEGSISTLTIQRTEQRDSAMYRCASSLASLVYNEQFFGPGTRLTVL.

The sample holds a few counts of this clonotype. The gene calls are TRBV7-9 and TRBJ1-2, with unresolved D. Germline CDR1 reads SEHNR; CDR2 reads FQNEAQ (reference sequence). This CDR3 contains 11 residues. V was pared by 3 bases and J by 5 bases, with 4 bases between. CDR3 residues: CASSLEYGYTF. The CDR3 region has the DNA TGTGCCAGCAGCTTGGAGTATGGCTACACCTTC.

By frequency in the sample, this clonotype is medium-sized. V usage is TRBV5-1 and J usage is TRBJ2-1; no clear D. Germline V gene data show CDR1 as SGHRS and CDR2 as YFSETQ. V was cut by 4 bases and J by 7 bases, with 15 bases left in between. The CDR3 is 14 amino acids. The CDR3 reads CASSGPELRNEQFF. The CDR3 region has the DNA TGCGCCAGCAGCGGGCCCGAATTGAGGAATGAGCAGTTCTTC.

By share, this clonotype counts as medium-sized. The rearrangement joins TRBV12-3 or TRBV12-4 to TRBJ2-1, with a tentative D call TRBD1 (6 bases). The CDR3 has 14 residues. Trimming stripped 2 bases from V and 5 bases from J, with 10 bases between. CDR3 loop: CASSLPQGNNEQFF. The CDR3 DNA reads as TGTGCCAGCAGTTTACCCCAGGGGAACAATGAGCAGTTCTTC.

This clonotype is labeled medium-sized. The gene calls are TRBV21-1 and TRBJ1-1. TRBV21-1 is reported as a pseudogene. CDR3 length: 15 amino acids. For the CDR3, the DNA is TGTGCCAGCAGCAGAGCCGAGGGGAGGGTTGCTGAAGCTTTCTTT. It is translated as CASSRAEGRVAEAFF.

The chain has TRBV15 and TRBJ2-1; D is unclear. V lost 0 bases to trimming and J lost 6 bases, with 12 bases between them. CDR1 LNHNV and CDR2 YYDKDF come from the germline V gene (reference sequence). The CDR3 loop spans 15 amino acids. The CDR3: CATSRDLGSFNEQFF. Here the CDR3 DNA reads TGTGCCACCAGCAGAGATTTAGGCAGCTTCAATGAGCAGTTCTTC. The whole variable domain, remainder taken from reference TRBV15 and TRBJ2-1, is DAMVIQNPRYQVTQFGKPVTLSCSQTLNHNVMYWYQQKSSQAPKLLFHYYDKDFNNEADTPDNFQSRRPNTSFCFLDIRSPGLGDTAMYLCATSRDLGSFNEQFFGPGTRLTVL.

The chain couples TRBV30 to TRBJ2-7; D not certain. The CDR3 extends over 11 amino acids. The V gene's germline CDR1 is GTSNPN and CDR2 SVGIG (reference sequence). V was clipped by 1 base and J by 3 bases, with 4 bases between them. This CDR3 is CAWSANYEQYF. The CDR3 DNA is TGTGCCTGGAGTGCCAACTACGAGCAGTACTTC.

This clonotype ranks as medium-sized (0.01 to 0.1%). The chain employs TRBV3-1 and TRBJ1-1; D is uncertain. Per germline, CDR1 LGHDT and CDR2 YNNKEL (reference sequence). V was clipped by 3 bases and J by 1 base, with 9 bases between them. The CDR3 contains 14 residues. The CDR3 DNA is TGTGCCAGCAGCCAGGTGGTGGGGAACACTGAAGCTTTCTTT. This encodes CASSQVVGNTEAFF.